Below are 15 T cell receptor beta chains sequenced from a single sample in a study of radiation and T cells in renal cell carcinoma. Time point denoted: blood 4 weeks post-SBRT, at nephrectomy. Treatment defined: 15 Gy SBRT to primary tumor, nephrectomy 4 weeks later. Repertoires were generated with immunoSEQ multiplex PCR, while TCRdb's copy carries only in-frame clones and drops some. The sample lists 150,000 or so clones; about nine tenths were seen once. Specimen: blood, collected from a patient whose treatment included radiotherapy and nephrectomy. The source of these receptors is a woman between 45 and 65 years old with renal cell carcinoma.

V and J are TRBV19 and TRBJ1-2; D remains ambiguous. The CDR3 has 14 amino acids. Looked up from germline, CDR1 is LNHDA and CDR2 is SQIVND (reference sequence). V lost 5 bases and J lost 0, with 10 bases in between. The CDR3 sequence is CASSVNSANYGYTF. The CDR3 DNA reads TGTGCCAGTAGTGTCAACAGTGCTAACTATGGCTACACCTTC.

Written as DNA, the CDR3 is TGTGCCAGCAGCGAAGGTTCTCACTATGGCTACACCTTC. Translation: CASSEGSHYGYTF. The chain carries TRBV7-2 and TRBJ1-2; D remains unclear. This CDR3 spans 13 amino acids. Trimming took off 5 bases at V and 3 bases at J, with 10 bases between the two ends. CDR1 is SGHTA, CDR2 FQGNSA, per germline. The full variable domain, rest sourced from reference TRBV7-2 and TRBJ1-2, is GAGVSQSPSNKVTEKGKDVELRCDPISGHTALYWYRQSLGQGLEFLIYFQGNSAPDKSGLPSDRFSAERTGGSVSTLTIQRTQQEDSAVYLCASSEGSHYGYTFGSGTRLTVV.

The chain carries TRBV6-1 and TRBJ1-5; the D is unclear. This CDR3 is built from 11 residues. Per germline, CDR1 MNHNS and CDR2 SASEGT. V lost 6 bases and J lost 1, with 1 base in between. In DNA form, the CDR3 reads TGTGCCAGCAGAAGCAATCAGCCCCAGCATTTT. Translated: CASRSNQPQHF.

The chain couples TRBV9 to TRBJ2-3; 11 bases map to TRBD2. V shed 3 bases, J shed 4 bases, and the junction held 7 bases outside the gene matches. This CDR3 is 16 amino acids long. Germline V gives CDR1 SGDLS, CDR2 YYNGEE. CDR3 nucleotide sequence: TGTGCCAGCAGCGGACTAGCGGGAACACCCCCAGATACGCAGTATTTT. This sequence encodes CASSGLAGTPPDTQYF.

Here the CDR3 reads CASSQAGARAYGYTF. CDR3 nucleotide sequence: TGTGCCAGCAGCCAAGCGGGGGCGCGGGCCTATGGCTACACCTTC. This chain joins TRBV4-2 and TRBJ1-2; a possible D gene is TRBD1 (6 bases). The germline gives CDR1 LGHNA, CDR2 YNFKEQ. The CDR3 contains 15 residues. V lost 1 base and J 4 bases, leaving 13 bases between the germline ends.

V gene TRBV2 combines with J gene TRBJ2-1; 7 nucleotides line up with TRBD2. Germline V gene sequence: CDR1 SNHLY, CDR2 FYNNEI. V was pared by 7 bases and J by 3 bases, with 6 bases of the junction left unmatched. The CDR3 runs to 14 residues. CDR3 protein: CASILAASYNEQFF. For the CDR3, the DNA is TGTGCCAGCATTCTAGCGGCGAGCTACAATGAGCAGTTCTTC.

The rearrangement joins TRBV5-1 to TRBJ2-7; 8 nucleotides match TRBD1. Losses at the gene ends were 4 bases for V and 5 bases for J; bases not matched to a gene: 11. In germline, CDR1 is SGHRS, CDR2 YFSETQ. This CDR3 is built from 15 residues. CDR3 in amino acids: CASSLKLRGQDEQYF. Written as DNA, the CDR3 is TGCGCCAGCAGCCTCAAGTTGAGGGGACAGGACGAGCAGTACTTC.

This clone has just a few counts. This chain uses TRBV18 with TRBJ2-1, with 8 nucleotides matching TRBD1. Per the germline V gene, CDR1 is KGHSH and CDR2 is LQKENI. This CDR3 has 14 residues. Trimming cost V 2 bases and J 9 bases; bases outside gene matches: 6. CDR3 sequence reads: CASSPDRGLGEQFF. CDR3 DNA: TGTGCCAGCTCACCAGACAGGGGCTTGGGTGAGCAGTTCTTC. Variable domain in full (rest from reference TRBV18 and TRBJ2-1): NAGVMQNPRHLVRRRGQEARLRCSPMKGHSHVYWYRQLPEEGLKFMVYLQKENIIDESGMPKERFSAEFPKEGPSILRIQQVVRGDSAAYFCASSPDRGLGEQFFGPGTRLTVL.

The chain employs TRBV9 and TRBJ1-1, with D maybe TRBD1 (5 bases). Germline V gene data show CDR1 as SGDLS and CDR2 as YYNGEE. This CDR3 is 14 amino acids long. Trimming took 7 bases from V and 3 from J, leaving 16 bases between them. CDR3 in DNA: TGTGCCAGCGGGGGATTGAATCACGACACTGAAGCTTTCTTT. It yields the protein CASGGLNHDTEAFF.

This chain connects TRBV10-3 to TRBJ1-1; D ambiguous. CDR3 length: 14 amino acids. Germline loops: CDR1 ENHRY, CDR2 SYGVKD. V shed 3 bases and J shed 1 base, with 9 bases lying between them. CDR3 region: CAISDYSPNTEAFF. The CDR3 coding sequence is TGTGCCATCAGTGATTACAGTCCGAACACTGAAGCTTTCTTT.

The chain combines TRBV10-2 with TRBJ1-2; D is ambiguous. CDR1 is WSHSY, CDR2 SAAADI, per germline. This CDR3 has 12 residues. V was pared by 5 bases and J by 2 bases, with 6 bases between. The CDR3, as DNA: TGCGCCAGCAGTCCGGAAAACTATGGCTACACCTTC. Residues: CASSPENYGYTF.

The chain joins TRBV7-9 to TRBJ2-3; no clear D. CDR3 length: 14 amino acids. The V end lost 5 bases, the J end lost 6 bases, and 15 bases lay between the germline ends. Germline CDR1 is SEHNR and CDR2 is FQNEAQ (reference sequence). In DNA form, the CDR3 reads TGTGCCAGCAGCCCCCTTCCCGAGACGGATACGCAGTATTTT. Amino acid sequence: CASSPLPETDTQYF.

The chain links TRBV19 to TRBJ2-5, with D unclear. Germline V lookup: CDR1 LNHDA, CDR2 SQIVND (reference sequence). The CDR3 spans 12 residues. Trimming removed 5 bases at V and 4 bases at J, with 8 bases between. Written as DNA, the CDR3 is TGTGCCAGTAGTCAGTACGGAGAGACCCAGTACTTC. This translates into CASSQYGETQYF.

The chain uses TRBV5-1 and TRBJ2-2, with D perhaps TRBD2 (7 bases). CDR1 and CDR2 (germline): SGHRS, YFSETQ. The germline V and J ends were trimmed by 4 bases and 4 bases, with 14 bases remaining between them. This CDR3 region has 15 residues. The CDR3 protein is CASSPGGHPTGELFF. The CDR3 bases are TGCGCCAGCAGCCCGGGGGGACATCCCACCGGGGAGCTGTTTTTT.

This CDR3 is CASSQDVRGRTEAFF. The CDR3 nucleotides are TGCGCCAGCAGCCAAGACGTCAGGGGGCGGACTGAAGCTTTCTTT. V gene TRBV4-3 combines with J gene TRBJ1-1, with TRBD1 matching 8 bases. The length of the CDR3 is 15 residues. Germline V gene lookup returns CDR1 LGHNA and CDR2 YSLEER. The J segment lost 5 bases and the V segment lost 0 bases, leaving 5 bases of the junction unmatched.